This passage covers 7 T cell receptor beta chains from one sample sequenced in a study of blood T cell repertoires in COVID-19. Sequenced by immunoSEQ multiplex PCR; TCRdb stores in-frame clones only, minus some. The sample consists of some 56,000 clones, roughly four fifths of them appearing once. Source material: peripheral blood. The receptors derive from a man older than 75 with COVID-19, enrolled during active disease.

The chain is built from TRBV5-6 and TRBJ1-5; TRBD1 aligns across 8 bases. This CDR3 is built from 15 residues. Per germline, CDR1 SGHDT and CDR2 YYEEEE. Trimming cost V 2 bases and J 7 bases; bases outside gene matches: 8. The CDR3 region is CASSFSRGLGQPQHF. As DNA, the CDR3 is TGTGCCAGCAGCTTCAGCAGGGGGCTAGGACAGCCCCAGCATTTT.

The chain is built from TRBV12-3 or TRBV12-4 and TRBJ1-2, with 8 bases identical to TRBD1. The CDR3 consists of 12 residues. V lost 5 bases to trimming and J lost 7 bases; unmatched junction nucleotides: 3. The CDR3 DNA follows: TGTGCCAGCAGTGTACAGGGGGGTGGCTACACCTTC. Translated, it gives CASSVQGGGYTF.

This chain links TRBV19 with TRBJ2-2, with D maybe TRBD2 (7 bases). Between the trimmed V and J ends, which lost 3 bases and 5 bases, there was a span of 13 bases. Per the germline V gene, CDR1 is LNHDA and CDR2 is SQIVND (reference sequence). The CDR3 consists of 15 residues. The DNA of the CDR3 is TGTGCCAGTAGTATTGGGGGGGCACGGACCGGGGAGCTGTTTTTT. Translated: CASSIGGARTGELFF.

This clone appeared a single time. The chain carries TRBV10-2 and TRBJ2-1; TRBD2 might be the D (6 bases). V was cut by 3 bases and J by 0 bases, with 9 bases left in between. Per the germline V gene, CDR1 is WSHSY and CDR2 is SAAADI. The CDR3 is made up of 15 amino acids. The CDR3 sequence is CASSDWGGSYNEQFF. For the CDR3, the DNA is TGCGCCAGCAGTGACTGGGGAGGCTCCTACAATGAGCAGTTCTTC.

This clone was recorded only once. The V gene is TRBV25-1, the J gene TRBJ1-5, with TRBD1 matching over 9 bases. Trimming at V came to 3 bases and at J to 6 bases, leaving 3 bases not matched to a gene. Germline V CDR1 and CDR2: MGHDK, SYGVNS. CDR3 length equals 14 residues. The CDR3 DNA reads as TGTGCCAGCAGTGATACAGGGGGCGGTCAGCCCCAGCATTTT. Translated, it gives CASSDTGGGQPQHF.

This CDR3 reads CASSRRDLSTDTQYF. CDR3 coding DNA: TGTGCCAGCAGCCGACGGGACTTGAGCACAGATACGCAGTATTTT. The chain has TRBV6-2 or TRBV6-3 and TRBJ2-3; D is possibly TRBD2 (6 bases). CDR3 length equals 15 residues. Per the germline V gene, CDR1 is MNHEY and CDR2 is SVGEGT. V dropped 6 bases and J dropped 0 bases, with 13 bases sitting between them.

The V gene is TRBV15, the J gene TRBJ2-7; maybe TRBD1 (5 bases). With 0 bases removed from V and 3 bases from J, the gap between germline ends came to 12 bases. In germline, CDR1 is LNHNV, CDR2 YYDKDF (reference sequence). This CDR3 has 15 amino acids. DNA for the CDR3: TGTGCCACCAGCAGAGATCTACAACAGGACTACGAGCAGTACTTC. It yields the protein CATSRDLQQDYEQYF.